One and the same sample provided the 5 T cell receptor beta chains below, sequenced in a study of early T cells in non-severe SARS-CoV-2 infection. One entry per CDR3 protein results from TCRdb running MiXCR on the 5' RACE reads. The repertoire holds tens of thousands of distinct CDR3 sequences, with approximately 13% as singletons. Material: whole blood. The source is an adult who was a healthcare worker with PCR-confirmed SARS-CoV-2 infection or an uninfected control (not recorded which).

Only a few counts were recorded for this clonotype. The rearrangement links TRBV21-1 to TRBJ2-2; TRBD1, as called in the table, went unchecked against the DNA. TRBV21-1 is recorded as a pseudogene. This CDR3 region has 19 residues. The CDR3 coding sequence is TGTGCCAGCAGCAAACGTAGTTTTGGACGAGCCCCTTACACCGGGGAGCTGTTTTTT. Translating gives CASSKRSFGRAPYTGELFF.

This clonotype was seen a few times. V is TRBV29-1 and J is TRBJ1-1; D gene unclear. This CDR3 has 14 amino acids. The V end was cut by 4 bases, the J end by 4 bases, with 16 bases between. CDR1 SQVTM and CDR2 ANQGSEA come from the germline V gene. The CDR3, as DNA: TGCAGCGTTGGGGGATCGGGTTACGGCACTGAAGCTTTCTTT. This codes for CSVGGSGYGTEAFF.

In this sample, this clonotype turned up a few times. The chain combines TRBV19 with TRBJ2-5; 8 positions match TRBD1. The CDR3 length is 13 residues. Trimming cost V 8 bases and J 1 base; bases outside gene matches: 3. Per germline, CDR1 LNHDA and CDR2 SQIVND (reference sequence). Here the CDR3 DNA reads TGTGCCAGTGGGGGACAGGTCCAAGAGACCCAGTACTTC. This codes for CASGGQVQETQYF. Complete variable domain (other parts from reference TRBV19 and TRBJ2-5): DGGITQSPKYLFRKEGQNVTLSCEQNLNHDAMYWYRQDPGQGLRLIYYSQIVNDFQKGDIAEGYSVSREKKESFPLTVTSAQKNPTAFYLCASGGQVQETQYFGPGTRLLVL.

Many counts were recorded for this clonotype. V is TRBV6-5 and J is TRBJ1-2; D is ambiguous. In germline, CDR1 is MNHEY, CDR2 SVGAGI. V was trimmed by 2 bases and J by 6 bases, leaving 10 bases between them. The CDR3 sequence is 13 residues long. Here the CDR3 DNA reads TGTGCCAGCAGTTACAGGGTGGTCGATGGCTACACCTTC. Protein sequence: CASSYRVVDGYTF.

The chain uses TRBV29-1 and TRBJ2-1; 11 positions match TRBD2. Germline V gives CDR1 SQVTM, CDR2 ANQGSEA. The CDR3 has 14 residues. J was trimmed by 9 bases and V by 5 bases; bases with no gene match: 9. CDR3 region: CSVPTSGIMGEQFF. The CDR3 region has the DNA TGCAGCGTTCCGACTAGCGGGATTATGGGTGAGCAGTTCTTC.